The clone carrying this T cell receptor (beta chain) was recorded at least ten times. Its antigen is undetermined. It may be a read error: a sequence one base away is much more abundant. The sample is drawn from a study of breast tumors, draining lymph nodes, adjacent tissues. TCRdb itself ran the multiplex PCR reads through MiXCR, one entry per CDR3 protein. Among nearly 110,000 distinct CDR3 sequences listed, about 30% were seen once. Axillary draining lymph nodes of breast cancer patients supplied the node samples. Germline V gene sequence: CDR1 SGHDN, CDR2 FVKESK. This CDR3 is built from 15 residues. Study outcomes and limitations: Compared with lymph nodes, tumors were less diverse; compared with nontumor tissue, more.

This TCR was sampled from a female donor with breast cancer. Some clones in this sample may be carry-over from other donors' samples. The sequenced sample consisted of axillary lymph node tissue. This sequence joins TRBV14 and TRBJ1-2, with a tentative D call TRBD1 (6 bases). CDR3 loop: CASSQRQAGGYGSTF. The CDR3 DNA reads as TGTGCCAGCAGCCAGCGACAGGCTGGGGGCTATGGCTCCACCTTC.